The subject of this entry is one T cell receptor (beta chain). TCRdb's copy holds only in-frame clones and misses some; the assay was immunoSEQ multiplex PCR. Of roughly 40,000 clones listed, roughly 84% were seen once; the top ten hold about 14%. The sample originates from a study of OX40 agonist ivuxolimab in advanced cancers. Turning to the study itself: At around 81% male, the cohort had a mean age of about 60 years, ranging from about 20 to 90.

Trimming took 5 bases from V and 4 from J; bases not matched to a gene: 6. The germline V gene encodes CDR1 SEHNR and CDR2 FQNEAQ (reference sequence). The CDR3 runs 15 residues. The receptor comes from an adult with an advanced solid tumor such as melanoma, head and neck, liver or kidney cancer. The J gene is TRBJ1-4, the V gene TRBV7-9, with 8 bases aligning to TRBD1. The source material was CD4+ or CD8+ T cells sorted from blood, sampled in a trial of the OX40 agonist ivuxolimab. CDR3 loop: CASSKWTGYNEKLFF. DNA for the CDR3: TGTGCCAGCAGCAAGTGGACAGGGTATAATGAAAAACTGTTTTTT.